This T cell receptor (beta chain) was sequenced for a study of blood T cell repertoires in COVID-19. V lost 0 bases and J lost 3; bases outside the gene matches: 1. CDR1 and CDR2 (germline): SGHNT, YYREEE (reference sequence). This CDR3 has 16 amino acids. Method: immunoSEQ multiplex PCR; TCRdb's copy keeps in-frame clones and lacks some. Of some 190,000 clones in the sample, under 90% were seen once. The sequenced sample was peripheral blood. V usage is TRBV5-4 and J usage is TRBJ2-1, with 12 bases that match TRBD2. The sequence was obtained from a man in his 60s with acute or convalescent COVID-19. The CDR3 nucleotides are TGTGCCAGCAGCTTGGGGACTAGCGGGAACTACAATGAGCAGTTCTTC. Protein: CASSLGTSGNYNEQFF.